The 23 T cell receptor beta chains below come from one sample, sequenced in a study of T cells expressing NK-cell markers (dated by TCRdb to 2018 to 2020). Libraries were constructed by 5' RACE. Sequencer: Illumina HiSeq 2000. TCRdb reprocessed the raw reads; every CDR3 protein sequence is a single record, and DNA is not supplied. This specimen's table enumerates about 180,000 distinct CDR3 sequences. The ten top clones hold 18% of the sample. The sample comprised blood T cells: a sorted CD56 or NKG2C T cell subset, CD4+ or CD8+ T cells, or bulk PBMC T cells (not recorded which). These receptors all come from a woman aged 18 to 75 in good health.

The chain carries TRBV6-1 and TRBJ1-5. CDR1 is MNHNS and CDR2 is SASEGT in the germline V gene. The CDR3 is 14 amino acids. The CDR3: CASGTVGINQPQHF.

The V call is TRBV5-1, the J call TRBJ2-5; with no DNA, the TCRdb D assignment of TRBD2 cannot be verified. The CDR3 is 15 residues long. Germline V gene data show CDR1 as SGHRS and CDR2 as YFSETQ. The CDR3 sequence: CASSLGSGPWETQYF.

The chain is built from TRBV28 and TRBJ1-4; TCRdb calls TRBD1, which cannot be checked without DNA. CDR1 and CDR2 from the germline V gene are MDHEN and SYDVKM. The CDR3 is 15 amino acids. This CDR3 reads CASSSSGGESEKLFF.

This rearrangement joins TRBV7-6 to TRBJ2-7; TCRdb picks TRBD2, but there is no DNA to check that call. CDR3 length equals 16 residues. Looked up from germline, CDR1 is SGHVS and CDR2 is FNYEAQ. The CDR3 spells CASSLGLAGRTYEQYF.

This CDR3 reads CASSPYGAGANTGELFF. V and J are TRBV4-1 and TRBJ2-2; TCRdb's assignment of TRBD2 cannot be checked, as there is no DNA. Germline V lookup: CDR1 MGHRA, CDR2 YSYEKL. This CDR3 comprises 17 residues.

The CDR3 here is CATSDAQGSGNTIYF. This chain connects TRBV24-1 to TRBJ1-3. CDR3 length: 15 amino acids. Per the germline V gene, CDR1 is KGHDR and CDR2 is SFDVKD.

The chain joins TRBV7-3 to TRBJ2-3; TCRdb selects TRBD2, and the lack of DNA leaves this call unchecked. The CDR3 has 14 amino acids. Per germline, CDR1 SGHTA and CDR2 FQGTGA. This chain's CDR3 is CASSPSTATDTQYF.

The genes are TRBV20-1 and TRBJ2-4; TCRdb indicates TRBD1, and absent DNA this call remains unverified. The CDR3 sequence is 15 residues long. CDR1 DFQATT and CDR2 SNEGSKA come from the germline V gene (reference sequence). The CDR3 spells CSARDTGEAKNIQYF.

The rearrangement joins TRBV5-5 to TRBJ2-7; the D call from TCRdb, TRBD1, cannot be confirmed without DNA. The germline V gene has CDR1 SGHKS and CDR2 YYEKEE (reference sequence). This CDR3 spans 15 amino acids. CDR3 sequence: CASTPDGRGSNEQYF.

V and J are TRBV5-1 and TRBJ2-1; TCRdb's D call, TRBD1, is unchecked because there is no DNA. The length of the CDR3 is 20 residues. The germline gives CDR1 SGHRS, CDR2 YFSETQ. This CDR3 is CASSLPTGAVPVSSYNEQFF. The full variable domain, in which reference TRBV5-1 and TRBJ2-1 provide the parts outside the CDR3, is KAGVTQTPRYLIKTRGQQVTLSCSPISGHRSVSWYQQTPGQGLQFLFEYFSETQRNKGNFPGRFSGRQFSNSRSEMNVSTLELGDSALYLCASSLPTGAVPVSSYNEQFFGPGTRLTVL.

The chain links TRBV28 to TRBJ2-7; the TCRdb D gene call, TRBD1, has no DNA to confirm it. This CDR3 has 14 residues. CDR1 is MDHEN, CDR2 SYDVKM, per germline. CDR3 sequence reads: CASSLSGRGNEQYF.

This chain's CDR3 is CSAPSQGGEAGVRYNEQFF. The chain links TRBV20-1 to TRBJ2-1; TCRdb designates TRBD2, a call that cannot be tested without DNA. The CDR3 totals 19 residues. Germline lookup yields CDR1 DFQATT and CDR2 SNEGSKA (reference sequence).

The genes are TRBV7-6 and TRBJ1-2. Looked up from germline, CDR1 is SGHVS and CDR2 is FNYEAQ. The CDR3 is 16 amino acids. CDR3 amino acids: CASSGLNSPRNYGYTF.

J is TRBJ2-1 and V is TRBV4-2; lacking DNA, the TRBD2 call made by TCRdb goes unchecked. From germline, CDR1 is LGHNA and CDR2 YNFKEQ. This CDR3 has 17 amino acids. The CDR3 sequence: CASRETYGTSGINEQFF.

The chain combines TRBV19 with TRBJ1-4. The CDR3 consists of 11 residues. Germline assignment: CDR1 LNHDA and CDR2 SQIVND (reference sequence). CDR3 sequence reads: CASSWVGKLFF.

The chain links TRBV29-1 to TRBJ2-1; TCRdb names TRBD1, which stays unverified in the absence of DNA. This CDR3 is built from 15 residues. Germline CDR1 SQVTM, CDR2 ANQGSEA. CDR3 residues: CSKRERRGTYNEQFF.

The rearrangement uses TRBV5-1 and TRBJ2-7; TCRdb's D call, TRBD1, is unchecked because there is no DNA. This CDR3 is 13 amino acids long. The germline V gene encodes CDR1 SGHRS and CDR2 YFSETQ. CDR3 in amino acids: CASSFLKGDEQYF.

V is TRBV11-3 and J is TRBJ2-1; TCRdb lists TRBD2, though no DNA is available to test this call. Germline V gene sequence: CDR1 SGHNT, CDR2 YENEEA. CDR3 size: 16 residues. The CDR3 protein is CASSLGEAGVGNEQFF.

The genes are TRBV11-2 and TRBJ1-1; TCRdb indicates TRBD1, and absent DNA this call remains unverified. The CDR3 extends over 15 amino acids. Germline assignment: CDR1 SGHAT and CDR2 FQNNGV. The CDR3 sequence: CASSLEPGLNTEAFF. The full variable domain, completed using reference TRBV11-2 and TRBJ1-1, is EAGVAQSPRYKIIEKRQSVAFWCNPISGHATLYWYQQILGQGPKLLIQFQNNGVVDDSQLPKDRFSAERLKGVDSTLKIQPAKLEDSAVYLCASSLEPGLNTEAFFGQGTRLTVV.

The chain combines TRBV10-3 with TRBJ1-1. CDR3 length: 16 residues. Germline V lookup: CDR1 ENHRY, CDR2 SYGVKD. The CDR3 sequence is CAISEAPGLMNTEAFF.

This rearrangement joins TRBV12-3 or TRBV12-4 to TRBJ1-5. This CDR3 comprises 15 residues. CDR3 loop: CASSGETSSNQPQHF.

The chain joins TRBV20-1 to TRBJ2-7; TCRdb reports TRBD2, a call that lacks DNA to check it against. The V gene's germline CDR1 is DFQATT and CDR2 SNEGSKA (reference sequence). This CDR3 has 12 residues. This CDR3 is CSARDGLKEQYF.

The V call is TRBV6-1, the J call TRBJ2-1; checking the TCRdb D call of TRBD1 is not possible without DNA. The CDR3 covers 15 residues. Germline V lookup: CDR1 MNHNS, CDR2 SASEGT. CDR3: CASSTGQAGNHEQFF.